This T cell receptor beta chain was profiled in a study of control samples from healthy donors and cancer patients. Profiled with immunoSEQ multiplex PCR; TCRdb holds only in-frame clones, not every one. In the table there are fewer than 95,000 clones, 91% of which are singletons. Germline lookup yields CDR1 LNHDA and CDR2 SQIVND (reference sequence). The ends were cut back, 3 bases at V and 7 bases at J, with 12 bases in the middle. CDR3 length: 13 residues. The TCR was taken from a man under 40 in good health. The sequenced sample consisted of blood. The chain couples TRBV19 to TRBJ1-1; D ambiguous. The chain's CDR3 is CASSIGRYDEAFF. In DNA form, the CDR3 reads TGTGCCAGTAGTATCGGCAGGTACGATGAAGCTTTCTTT.